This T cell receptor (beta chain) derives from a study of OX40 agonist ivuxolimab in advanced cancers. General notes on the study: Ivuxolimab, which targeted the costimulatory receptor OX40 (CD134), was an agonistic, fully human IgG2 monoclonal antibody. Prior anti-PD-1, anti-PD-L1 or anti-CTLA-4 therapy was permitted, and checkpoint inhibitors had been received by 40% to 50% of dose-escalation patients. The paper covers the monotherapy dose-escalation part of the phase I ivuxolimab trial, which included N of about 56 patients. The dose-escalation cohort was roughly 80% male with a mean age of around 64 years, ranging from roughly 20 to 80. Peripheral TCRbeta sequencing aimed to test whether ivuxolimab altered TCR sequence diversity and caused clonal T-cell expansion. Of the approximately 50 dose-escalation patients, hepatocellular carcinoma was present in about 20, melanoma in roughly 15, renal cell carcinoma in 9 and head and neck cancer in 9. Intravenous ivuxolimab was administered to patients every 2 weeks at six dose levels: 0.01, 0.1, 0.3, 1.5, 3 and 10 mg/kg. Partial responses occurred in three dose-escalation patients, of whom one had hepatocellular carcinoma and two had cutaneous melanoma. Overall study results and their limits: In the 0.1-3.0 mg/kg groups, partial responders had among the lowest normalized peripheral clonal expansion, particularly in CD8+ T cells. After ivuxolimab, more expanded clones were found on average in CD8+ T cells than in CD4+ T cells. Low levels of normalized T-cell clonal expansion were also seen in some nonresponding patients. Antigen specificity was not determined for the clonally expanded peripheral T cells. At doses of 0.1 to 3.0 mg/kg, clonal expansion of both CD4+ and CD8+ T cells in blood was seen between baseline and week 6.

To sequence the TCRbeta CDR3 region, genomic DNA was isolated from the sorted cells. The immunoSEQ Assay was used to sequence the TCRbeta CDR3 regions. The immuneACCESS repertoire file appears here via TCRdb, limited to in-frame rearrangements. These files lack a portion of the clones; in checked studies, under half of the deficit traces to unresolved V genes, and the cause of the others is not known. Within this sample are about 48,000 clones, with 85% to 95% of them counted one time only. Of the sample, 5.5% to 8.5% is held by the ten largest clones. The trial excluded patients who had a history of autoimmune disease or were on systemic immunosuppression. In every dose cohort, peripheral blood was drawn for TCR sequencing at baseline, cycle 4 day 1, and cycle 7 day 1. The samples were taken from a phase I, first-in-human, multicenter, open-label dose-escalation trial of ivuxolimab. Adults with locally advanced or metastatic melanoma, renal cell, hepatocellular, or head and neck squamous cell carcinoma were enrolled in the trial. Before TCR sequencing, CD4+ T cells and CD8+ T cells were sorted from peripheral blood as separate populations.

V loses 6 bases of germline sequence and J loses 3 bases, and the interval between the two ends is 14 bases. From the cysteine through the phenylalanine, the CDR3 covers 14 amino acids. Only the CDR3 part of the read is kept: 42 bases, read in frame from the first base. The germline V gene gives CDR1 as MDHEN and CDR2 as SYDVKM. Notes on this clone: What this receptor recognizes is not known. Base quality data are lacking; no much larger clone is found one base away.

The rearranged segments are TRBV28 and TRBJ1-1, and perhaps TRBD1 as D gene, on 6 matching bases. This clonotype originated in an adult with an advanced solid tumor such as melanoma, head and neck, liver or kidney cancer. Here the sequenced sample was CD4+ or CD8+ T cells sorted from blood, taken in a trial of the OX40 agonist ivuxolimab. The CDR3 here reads CASRPGQTYTEAFF. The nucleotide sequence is TGTGCCAGCAGACCCGGACAGACTTACACTGAAGCTTTCTTT.